This TCR beta chain was observed in a study of T cell clonality in common variable immunodeficiency (dated by TCRdb to 2013 to 2016). Results and caveats for the whole study, not just this receptor: Healthy controls shared more TCRbeta clones with each other than CVID subjects shared among themselves (p < 0.0001). Despite equal DNA input, controls averaged roughly 80,000 unique sequences per sample versus roughly 30,000 in CVID samples. Differences among patients in the CVID cohort limited the correlations between repertoire features and clinical complications. Fewer deletions and N-nucleotide insertions were reportedly observed in CVID TCRbeta sequences, and highly modified clones with 13 or more V deletions were reportedly absent from CVID TCRbeta sequences. It was noted by the authors that sequencing of the repertoires of T cell subpopulations would be needed to clarify the cause of the increased clonality in CVID. Increased TCRbeta clonality was found in CVID subjects compared with healthy controls (t-test p = 0.018), with the increase being most characteristic of about a third of subjects.

Equivalent amounts of genomic DNA from CVID and control samples were used as sequencing input. For every sample, a 60 bp segment covering the rearranged TCRbeta CDR3 region was amplified and then sequenced. The immunoSEQ assay, a bias-corrected multiplex PCR with high-throughput sequencing, was employed for TCRbeta amplification. The study's processing was this. Every unique nucleotide sequence was considered a clone and was annotated with V, D and J genes, copy number and frequency. Sequences were labeled productive if in frame, and non-productive if out of frame or containing stop codons. As previously described, Shannon's entropy was used to calculate clonality. The predicted amino acid sequences of productive clones were used to derive mean CDR3 Kyte-Doolittle hydropathy. Using the R hclust function, scaled V gene usage was clustered hierarchically with Manhattan distance and complete linkage. Clone sharing by CDR3 amino acid sequence was assessed by resampling 12 repertoires per group over 100 rounds. The repertoires were searched for about 68 published EBV-specific TCRbeta sequences and fewer than 250 published CMV-specific TCRbeta sequences. A couple of CVID samples that yielded fewer than 10,000 sequences were excluded from the analysis, so approximately 40 CVID repertoires were retained. Imported from immuneACCESS, the table was reduced by TCRdb to in-frame sequences with V and J called. These copies leave out some clones; in studies compared against another copy, an unresolved V gene accounts for under half, and the cause of the remainder is not known. The V and J calls and clone size were taken over from that table, and D and trimming were inferred from the DNA. This sample was tabulated with fewer than 30,000 clones, among which there are no singletons. Of the sample, roughly 29% falls within the top ten clones.

The CDR3, cysteine through phenylalanine, is 15 amino acids long. The CDR3 was read in part: 36 bases, with the frame set at base 1. CDR1 and CDR2, looked up from the germline V gene, are SGHRS and YFSETQ. Clipping removes 0 bases from V and 3 bases from J, with 6 as the unmatched junction base count. At least ten counts were recorded for this clone. The specificity of this receptor is unknown. The sequence runs out 3 residues before the end of the CDR3; the remainder is reconstructed from the germline J gene. Standard criteria, namely reduction of serum IgG, IgA and/or IgM below the normal range together with specific antibody deficiency, were applied for the diagnosis of CVID. There were around 45 subjects in the CVID group (approximately 15 female and roughly 29 male), ranging in age from 9 to 64 years, with a mean age of roughly 39. Both CVID patients and healthy controls were predominantly of Caucasian heritage. Replacement immunoglobulin therapy had been administered to all CVID subjects for at least one year at the time of study participation. At blood collection, none of the CVID subjects was ill or on immunomodulatory or immunosuppressive medication. Heparinized peripheral whole blood samples of roughly 5 to 8.5 ml were obtained from each donor. Genomic DNA from adults with common variable immune deficiency (CVID) and from healthy adult controls was used to sequence TCRbeta CDR3 repertoires. Diluted blood was density-centrifuged over Hypaque 1077 or Ficoll-Paque to isolate peripheral blood mononuclear cells. Genomic DNA was extracted from unsorted mononuclear cells by Qiagen column purification or by a centrifugation-based method.

This receptor was taken from a human donor with common variable immunodeficiency. Sequencing was performed on peripheral blood mononuclear cells. Here the chain combines TRBV5-1 and TRBJ2-7; 7 central nucleotides agree with TRBD1. Here the CDR3 is given as CASSLEPGGVYEQYF. The DNA read from the CDR3 is TGCGCCAGCAGCTTGGAACCAGGGGGAGTCTACGAG. Here the CDR3 is joined to the reference TRBV5-1 and TRBJ2-7 genes, and the full variable domain is: KAGVTQTPRYLIKTRGQQVTLSCSPISGHRSVSWYQQTPGQGLQFLFEYFSETQRNKGNFPGRFSGRQFSNSRSEMNVSTLELGDSALYLCASSLEPGGVYEQYFGPGTRLTVT.